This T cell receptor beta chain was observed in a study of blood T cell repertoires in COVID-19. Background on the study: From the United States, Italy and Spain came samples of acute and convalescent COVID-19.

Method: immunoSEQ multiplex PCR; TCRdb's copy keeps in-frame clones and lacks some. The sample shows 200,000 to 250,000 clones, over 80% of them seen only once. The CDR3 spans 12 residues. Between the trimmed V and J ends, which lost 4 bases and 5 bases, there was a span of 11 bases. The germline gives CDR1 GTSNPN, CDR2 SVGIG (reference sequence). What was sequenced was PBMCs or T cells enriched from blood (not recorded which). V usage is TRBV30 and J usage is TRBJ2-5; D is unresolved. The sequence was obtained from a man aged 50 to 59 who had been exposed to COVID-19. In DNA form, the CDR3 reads TGTGCCTGGACCTTGGGCGAGGAGACCCAGTACTTC. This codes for CAWTLGEETQYF.